This TCR beta chain was found in a study of blood T cell repertoires in COVID-19. Study as a whole: PBMCs, B-cell-depleted T cells, or T cells were the source of the cDNA or gDNA that made up the material.

CDR1 and CDR2 from the germline V gene are MNHEY and SVGAGI. V lost 10 bases, J lost 7 bases, and 11 bases stayed unmatched. The length of the CDR3 is 13 residues. Measured with immunoSEQ multiplex PCR; TCRdb has only the in-frame clones, and not every one. The profile shows about 160,000 clones, 75% to 90% of them singletons. The specimen sequenced was peripheral blood. The chain couples TRBV6-5 to TRBJ2-5; TRBD2 agrees at 8 bases. This clonotype was obtained from a man aged 70 or older with acute or convalescent COVID-19. CDR3 sequence (DNA): TGTGCCACGACCTTTAGCGGGAAGGCGACCCAGTACTTC. It yields the protein CATTFSGKATQYF.